There are many counts of the clone carrying this T cell receptor (beta chain). Ranging in age from about 6 to 100, the donors were healthy Caucasian individuals from Russia. A minimum of 5.5 micrograms of total RNA was extracted per sample. This record belongs to a study of blood T cells in healthy people across ages. Trimming took off 5 bases at V and 5 bases at J, with 4 bases between the two ends. This CDR3 comprises 10 residues. Germline V gene lookup returns CDR1 SQVTM and CDR2 ANQGSEA. A sample-barcoded 5' primer and a J-beta primer mix were used in a second PCR of roughly 6 to 11 cycles. One entry per CDR3 protein, called by TCRdb with MiXCR from the 5' RACE reads. The data show 650,000 to 700,000 distinct CDR3 sequences, approximately 29% seen once.

The TCR comes from a woman aged 80 or over in good health. The rearrangement joins TRBV29-1 to TRBJ2-1; D is ambiguous. Sequencing was performed on blood. The CDR3 sequence: CSVRDNEQFF. CDR3 nucleotides: TGCAGCGTTCGTGACAATGAGCAGTTCTTC.